Sequencing of this T cell receptor (beta chain) was carried out in a study of shared clonotypes between healthy human individuals (dated by TCRdb to 2020 to 2021). Background on the whole study: Three men and two women, aged 18 to 49 years, made up the cohort. Per donor, three plates each were used for CD4 naive and CD4 memory, two for CD8 naive, and one for CD8 memory. The study deeply sequenced blood TCR repertoires of about 5 healthy adults to estimate repertoire size and the extent of clonotype sharing between individuals. To increase sequencing depth and limit assay-specific biases, different laboratories used diverse techniques to prepare libraries and sequence TCR repertoires. Leukapheresis yielded between about 0.94 and 8.9 billion PBMCs per donor.

Broad study findings and their caveats: Sampling was restricted to blood, and TCR repertoires in tissue are likely to differ from TCR repertoires in blood. Clonotypes shared by all four sorted-subset donors showed higher generation probabilities than non-shared clonotypes. Because the study included a small number of donors, the genetic and exposure-history diversity represented was limited. Larger estimated clonotype richness was generally found for naive subsets than for memory subsets. Based on pairwise subsampling, the degree of clonotype sharing among donors was expected to be affected by sequencing depth. Across a handful of donors, approximately 5% of naive CD4, roughly 3.5% of naive CD8, 2.3% of memory CD4, and 0.3% to 0.45% of memory CD8 clonotypes were shared. Incomplete sequencing was indicated by rarefaction of sorted-subset datasets, despite the large sequencing depth.

Points on this clone: This clone's antigen is unknown. Base qualities were left out, and no much larger clone turns up one base away.

Donors were healthy HIV-negative adults with no recently reported acute infections or vaccinations. Every donor was a Caucasian adult living in Nashville, Tennessee, USA. Magnetic negative selection was used to enrich CD4+ T cells, after which naive cells were positively selected on CD45RA and the negative fraction became the memory subset. Blood was obtained by leukapheresis, after which PBMCs were separated by Ficoll-Histopaque density gradient centrifugation and cryopreserved in liquid nitrogen vapor phase. Purity and quantity of every magnetically sorted T cell population were checked by analytical flow cytometry. From each sorted fraction, genomic DNA was isolated and quantified by UV absorbance on a Nanodrop 2000c. The germline V gene supplies CDR1 LGHNA and CDR2 YNFKEQ. Germline trimming: 7 bases from V, 1 base from J; junction bases outside gene matches: 1. Measured from the cysteine to the phenylalanine, the CDR3 is 13 residues long. Only the CDR3 portion is preserved as DNA: 39 bases, with reading frame beginning at the first base.

Using the deep immunoSEQ assay, TCR CDR3 regions were amplified from genomic DNA by multiplex PCR. Genomic DNA extracted from each cell subset was distributed evenly over all wells of several immunoSEQ 96-well plates, and each plate served as one replicate. For sorted subsets, about 200 ng genomic DNA, equal to tens of thousands of T cell genomes, was loaded into each replicate PCR. Purified libraries were quantified with a Qubit 3.0 fluorometer, sized on a Bioanalyzer 2100, and re-quantified with the KAPA Library Quantification kit. Every immunoSEQ 96-well plate was sequenced on a dedicated single-read 150-cycle Illumina NextSeq 550 flow cell. In the original analysis: The immunoSEQ output contained only junctional sequences without quality scores, so filtering could not match that applied to full-length reads. Sequences were annotated with PyIR, a Python wrapper for IgBLAST v1.9, using IMGT germline references to assign V/J genes and CDR3. Reads were removed for weak V/J assignments (E-value above 1e-6), missing CDR3, stop codons, out-of-frame junctions, or ambiguous translated residues. V3J clonotypes were defined as sequences sharing an identical inferred V gene, J gene, and CDR3 amino acid sequence. The percentage overlap between two repertoires was calculated by dividing the number of shared unique clonotypes by the size of the smaller repertoire. RTK rarefaction, the Chao1 estimator, and Recon v2.1 estimates of unobserved clonotypes were used to assess repertoire richness. Generation probabilities were computed with OLGA for all TCRbeta clonotypes obtained by the gDNA method from four donors. The table was pulled from immuneACCESS by TCRdb, which kept in-frame rearrangements only. Such tables lose some clones; where checked, under half of the loss comes from unresolved V genes, and the rest has no known cause. V, J and clone size are taken as reported in that table, and D and trimming were inferred from the DNA itself. For this sample there are around 1.5 million clones; approximately 98% appear just once. Clones ranked in the top ten supply approximately 0.44% of the sample.

The specimen was naive CD4+ T cells sorted from blood. The cell subset or site label for this specimen denotes: CD45RA+ positively selected. The sequence was collected from a man between 25 and 39 years old in good health. The receptor chain draws on TRBV4-2 and TRBJ2-5, with 9 bases in between that match TRBD2. The nucleotides read TGTGCCAGCAAACTAGCGGGCCAAGAGACCCAGTACTTC. It is translated as CASKLAGQETQYF.